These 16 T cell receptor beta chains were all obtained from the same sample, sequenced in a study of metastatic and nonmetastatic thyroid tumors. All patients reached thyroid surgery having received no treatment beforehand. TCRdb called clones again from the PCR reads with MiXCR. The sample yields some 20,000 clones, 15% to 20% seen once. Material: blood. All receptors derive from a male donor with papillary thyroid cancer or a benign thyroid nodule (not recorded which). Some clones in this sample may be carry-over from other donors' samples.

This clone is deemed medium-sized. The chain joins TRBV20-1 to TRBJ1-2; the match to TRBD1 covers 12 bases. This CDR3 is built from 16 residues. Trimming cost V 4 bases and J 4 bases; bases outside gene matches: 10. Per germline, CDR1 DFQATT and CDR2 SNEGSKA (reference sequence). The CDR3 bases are TGCAGTGCTATCTCGGGACAGGGGGCGCGAGGCTATGGCTACACCTTC. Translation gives CSAISGQGARGYGYTF.

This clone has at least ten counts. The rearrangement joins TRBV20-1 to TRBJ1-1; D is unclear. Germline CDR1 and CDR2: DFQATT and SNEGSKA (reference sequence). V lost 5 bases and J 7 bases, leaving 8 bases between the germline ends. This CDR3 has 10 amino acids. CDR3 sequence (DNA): TGCAGTGCTGTTCAGAATGAAGCTTTCTTT. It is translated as CSAVQNEAFF.

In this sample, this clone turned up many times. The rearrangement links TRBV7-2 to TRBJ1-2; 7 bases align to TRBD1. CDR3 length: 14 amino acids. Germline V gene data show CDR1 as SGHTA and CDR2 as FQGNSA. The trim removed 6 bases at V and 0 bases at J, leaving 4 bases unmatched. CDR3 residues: CASRAGGPNYGYTF. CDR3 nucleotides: TGTGCCAGCAGGGCAGGGGGACCTAACTATGGCTACACCTTC.

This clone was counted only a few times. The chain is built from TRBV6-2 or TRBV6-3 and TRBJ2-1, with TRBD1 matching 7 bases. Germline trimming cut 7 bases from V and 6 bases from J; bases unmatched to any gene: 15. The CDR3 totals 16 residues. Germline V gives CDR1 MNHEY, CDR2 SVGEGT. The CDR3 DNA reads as TGTGCCAGCATTTCCTCCGGTACAGGGGCTGTCAATGAGCAGTTCTTC. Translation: CASISSGTGAVNEQFF.

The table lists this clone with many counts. The CDR3 is CASSLVGFGETQYF. CDR3 nucleotide sequence: TGTGCCAGCAGCTTAGTAGGGTTCGGAGAGACCCAGTACTTC. This chain connects TRBV11-2 to TRBJ2-5; D gene uncertain. CDR1 is SGHAT, CDR2 FQNNGV, per germline. V was clipped by 1 base and J by 4 bases, with 10 bases between them. The CDR3 contains 14 residues.

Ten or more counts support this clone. In DNA form, the CDR3 reads TGTGCCACCAGTGCACCCCGGGACTCTGGCTCCTACAATGAGCAGTTCTTC. Its protein product is CATSAPRDSGSYNEQFF. The chain combines TRBV24-1 with TRBJ2-1, with D perhaps matching TRBD2 (6 bases). Deletions cut 5 bases from V and 0 bases from J, with 16 bases between. The CDR3 is made up of 17 amino acids. Germline CDR1 KGHDR, CDR2 SFDVKD.

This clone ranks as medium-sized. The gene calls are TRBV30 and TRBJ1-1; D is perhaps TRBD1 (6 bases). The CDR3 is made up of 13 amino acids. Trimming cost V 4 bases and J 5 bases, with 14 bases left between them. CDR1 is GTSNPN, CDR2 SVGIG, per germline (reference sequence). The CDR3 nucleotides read TGTGCCTGGACGAGGACAGTGGGGACTGAAGCTTTCTTT. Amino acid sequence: CAWTRTVGTEAFF. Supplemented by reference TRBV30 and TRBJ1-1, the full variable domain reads SQTIHQWPATLVQPVGSPLSLECTVEGTSNPNLYWYRQAAGRGLQLLFYSVGIGQISSEVPQNLSASRPQDRQFILSSKKLLLSDSGFYLCAWTRTVGTEAFFGQGTRLTVV.

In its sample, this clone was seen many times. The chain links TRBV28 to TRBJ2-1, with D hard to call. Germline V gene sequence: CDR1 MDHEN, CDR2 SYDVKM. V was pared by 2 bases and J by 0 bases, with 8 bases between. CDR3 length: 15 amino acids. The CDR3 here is CASSLKPSSYNEQFF. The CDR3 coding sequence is TGTGCCAGCAGTTTAAAGCCGAGCTCCTACAATGAGCAGTTCTTC.

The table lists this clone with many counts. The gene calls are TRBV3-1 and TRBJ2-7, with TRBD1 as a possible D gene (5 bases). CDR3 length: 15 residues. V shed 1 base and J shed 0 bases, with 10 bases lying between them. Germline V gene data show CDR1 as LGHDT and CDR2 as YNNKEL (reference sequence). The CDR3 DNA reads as TGTGCCAGCAGCCAAGGGGGCACTGCCTCCTACGAGCAGTACTTC. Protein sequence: CASSQGGTASYEQYF.

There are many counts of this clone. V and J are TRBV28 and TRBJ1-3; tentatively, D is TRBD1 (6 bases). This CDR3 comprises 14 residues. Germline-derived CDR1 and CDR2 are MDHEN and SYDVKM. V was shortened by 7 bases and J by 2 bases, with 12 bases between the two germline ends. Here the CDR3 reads CASIQGVAGNTIYF. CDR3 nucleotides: TGTGCCAGCATACAGGGAGTTGCTGGAAACACCATATATTTT. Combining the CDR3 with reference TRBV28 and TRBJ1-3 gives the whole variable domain DVKVTQSSRYLVKRTGEKVFLECVQDMDHENMFWYRQDPGLGLRLIYFSYDVKMKEKGDIPEGYSVSREKKERFSLILESASTNQTSMYLCASIQGVAGNTIYFGEGSWLTVV.

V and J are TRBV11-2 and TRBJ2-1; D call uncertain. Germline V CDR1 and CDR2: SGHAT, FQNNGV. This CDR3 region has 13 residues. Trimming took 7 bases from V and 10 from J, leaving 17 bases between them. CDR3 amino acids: CASITSVGQEQFF. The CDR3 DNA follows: TGTGCCAGCATCACCTCCGTTGGTCAGGAGCAGTTCTTC.

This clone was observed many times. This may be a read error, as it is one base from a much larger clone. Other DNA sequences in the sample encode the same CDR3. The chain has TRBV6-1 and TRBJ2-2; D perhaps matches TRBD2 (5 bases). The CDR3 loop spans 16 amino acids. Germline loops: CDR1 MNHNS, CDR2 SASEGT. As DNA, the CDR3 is TGTGCCAGCAGGGCGCGCGGAAGCGCGAACACCGGGGAGCCGTTTTTT. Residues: CASRARGSANTGEPFF.

CDR3 region: CASSLGTSNEQYF. As DNA, the CDR3 is TGCGCCAGCAGCTTGGGGACTAGCAACGAGCAGTACTTC. This chain uses TRBV5-1 with TRBJ2-7; TRBD2 aligns across 8 bases. Germline-derived CDR1 and CDR2 are SGHRS and YFSETQ. The CDR3 covers 13 residues. V shed 0 bases, J shed 5 bases, and the junction held 1 base outside the gene matches.

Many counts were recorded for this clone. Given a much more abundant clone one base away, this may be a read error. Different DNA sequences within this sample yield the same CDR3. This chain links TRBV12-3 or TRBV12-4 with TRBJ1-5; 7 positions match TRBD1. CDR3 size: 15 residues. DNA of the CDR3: TGTGCCAGCAGCTTAGGGGGACAGAATAATCAGCCCCAGCATTTT. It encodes CASSLGGQNNQPQHF.

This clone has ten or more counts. The CDR3 DNA follows: TGCGCCAGCAGCCAAGAAGGTAGCGGGACCAGCACAGATACGCAGTATTTT. It codes for CASSQEGSGTSTDTQYF. This sequence joins TRBV4-1 and TRBJ2-3; 8 bases are shared with TRBD2. Per the germline V gene, CDR1 is MGHRA and CDR2 is YSYEKL. The CDR3 is 17 residues long. The junction had 5 bases not matched to a gene; V was cut back by 0 bases and J by 0 bases.

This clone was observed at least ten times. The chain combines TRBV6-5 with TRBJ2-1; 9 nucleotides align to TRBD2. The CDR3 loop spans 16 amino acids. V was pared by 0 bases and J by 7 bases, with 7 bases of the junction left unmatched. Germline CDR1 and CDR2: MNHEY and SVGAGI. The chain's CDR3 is CASSYSSSGKFNEQFF. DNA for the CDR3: TGTGCCAGCAGTTACTCCTCTAGCGGGAAGTTTAATGAGCAGTTCTTC.